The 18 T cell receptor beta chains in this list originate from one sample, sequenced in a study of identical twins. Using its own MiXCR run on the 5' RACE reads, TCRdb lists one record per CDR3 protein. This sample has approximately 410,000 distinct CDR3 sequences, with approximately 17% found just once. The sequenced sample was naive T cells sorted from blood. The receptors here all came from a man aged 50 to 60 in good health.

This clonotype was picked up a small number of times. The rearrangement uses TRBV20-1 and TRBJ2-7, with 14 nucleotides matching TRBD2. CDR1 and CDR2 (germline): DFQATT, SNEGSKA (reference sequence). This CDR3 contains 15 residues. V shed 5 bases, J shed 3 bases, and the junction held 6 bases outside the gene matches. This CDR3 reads CSAPPGTSGSYEQYF. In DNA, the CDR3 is TGCAGTGCTCCCCCCGGGACTAGCGGGAGCTACGAGCAGTACTTC.

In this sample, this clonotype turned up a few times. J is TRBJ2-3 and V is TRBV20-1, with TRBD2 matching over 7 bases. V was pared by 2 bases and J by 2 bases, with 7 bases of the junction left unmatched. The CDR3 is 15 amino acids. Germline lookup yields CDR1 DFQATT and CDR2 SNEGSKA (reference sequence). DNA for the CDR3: TGCAGTGCTAGATCGGGGGGAGGCCCCACAGATACGCAGTATTTT. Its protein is CSARSGGGPTDTQYF.

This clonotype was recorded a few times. The CDR3: CASRDRAGYTF. The CDR3 bases are TGCGCCAGCAGGGATCGGGCTGGCTACACCTTC. The chain is built from TRBV5-1 and TRBJ1-2; D call uncertain. The V end was cut by 5 bases, the J end by 7 bases, with 9 bases between. Germline V gene data show CDR1 as SGHRS and CDR2 as YFSETQ. The CDR3 sequence is 11 residues long.

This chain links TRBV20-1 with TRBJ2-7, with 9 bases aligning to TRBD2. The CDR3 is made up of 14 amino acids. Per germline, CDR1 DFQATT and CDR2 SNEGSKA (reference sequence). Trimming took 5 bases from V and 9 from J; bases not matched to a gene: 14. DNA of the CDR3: TGCAGTGCTGGGGAAGGAGGGAAGACTAGCGGGCAGTACTTC. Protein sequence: CSAGEGGKTSGQYF.

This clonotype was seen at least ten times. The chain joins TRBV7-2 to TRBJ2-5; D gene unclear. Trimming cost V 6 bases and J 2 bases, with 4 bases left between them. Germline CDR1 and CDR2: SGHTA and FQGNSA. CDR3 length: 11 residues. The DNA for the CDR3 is TGTGCCAGCAGAATTCAAGAGACCCAGTACTTC. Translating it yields CASRIQETQYF.

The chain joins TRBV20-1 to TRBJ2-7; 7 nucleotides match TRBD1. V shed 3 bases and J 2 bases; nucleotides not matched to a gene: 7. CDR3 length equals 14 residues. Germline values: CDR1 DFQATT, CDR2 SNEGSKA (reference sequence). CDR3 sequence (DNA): TGCAGTGCTAGGACAGGGTTAGGTCCCTACGAGCAGTACTTC. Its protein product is CSARTGLGPYEQYF.

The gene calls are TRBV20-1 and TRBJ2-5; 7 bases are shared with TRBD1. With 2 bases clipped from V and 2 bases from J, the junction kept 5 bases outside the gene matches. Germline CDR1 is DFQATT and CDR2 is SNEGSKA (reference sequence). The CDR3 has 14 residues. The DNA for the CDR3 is TGCAGTGCTAGAATACCGGGACAGCAAGAGACCCAGTACTTC. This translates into CSARIPGQQETQYF.

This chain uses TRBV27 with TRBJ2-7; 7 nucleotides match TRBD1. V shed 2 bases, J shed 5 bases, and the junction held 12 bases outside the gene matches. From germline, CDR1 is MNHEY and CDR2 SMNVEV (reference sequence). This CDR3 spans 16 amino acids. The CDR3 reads CASSLPDRVPPHEQYF. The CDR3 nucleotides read TGTGCCAGCAGTTTACCCGACAGGGTCCCGCCCCACGAGCAGTACTTC.

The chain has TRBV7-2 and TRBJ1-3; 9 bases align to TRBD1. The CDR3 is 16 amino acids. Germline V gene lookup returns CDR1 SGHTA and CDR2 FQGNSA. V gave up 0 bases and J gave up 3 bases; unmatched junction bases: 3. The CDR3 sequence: CASSLAGQGDGNTIYF. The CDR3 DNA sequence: TGTGCCAGCAGCTTAGCGGGACAGGGAGATGGAAACACCATATATTTT.

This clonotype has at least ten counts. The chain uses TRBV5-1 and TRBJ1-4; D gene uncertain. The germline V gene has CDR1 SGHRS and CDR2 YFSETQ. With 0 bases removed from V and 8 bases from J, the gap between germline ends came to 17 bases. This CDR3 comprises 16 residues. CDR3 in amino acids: CASSLVGLRSVEKLFF. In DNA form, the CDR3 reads TGCGCCAGCAGCTTGGTGGGCCTCAGGAGTGTGGAAAAACTGTTTTTT.

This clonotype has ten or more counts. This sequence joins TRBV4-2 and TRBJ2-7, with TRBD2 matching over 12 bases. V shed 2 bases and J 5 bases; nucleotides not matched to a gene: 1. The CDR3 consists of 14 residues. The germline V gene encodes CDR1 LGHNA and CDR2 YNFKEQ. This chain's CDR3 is CASSQLAGGDEQYF. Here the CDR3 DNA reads TGTGCCAGCAGCCAACTAGCGGGGGGGGACGAGCAGTACTTC.

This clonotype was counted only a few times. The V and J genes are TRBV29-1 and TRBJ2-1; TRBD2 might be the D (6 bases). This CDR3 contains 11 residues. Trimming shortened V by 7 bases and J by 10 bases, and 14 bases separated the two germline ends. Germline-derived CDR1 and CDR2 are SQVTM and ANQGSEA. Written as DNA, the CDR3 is TGCAGCGCTGACCGGGGGTTGGAGCAGTTCTTC. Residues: CSADRGLEQFF.

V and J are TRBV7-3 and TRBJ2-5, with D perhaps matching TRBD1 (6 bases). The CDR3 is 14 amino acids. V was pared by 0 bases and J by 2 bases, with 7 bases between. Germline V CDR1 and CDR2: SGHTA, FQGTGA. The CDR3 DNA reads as TGTGCCAGCAGCTTAACGGGACAACAAGAGACCCAGTACTTC. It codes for CASSLTGQQETQYF.

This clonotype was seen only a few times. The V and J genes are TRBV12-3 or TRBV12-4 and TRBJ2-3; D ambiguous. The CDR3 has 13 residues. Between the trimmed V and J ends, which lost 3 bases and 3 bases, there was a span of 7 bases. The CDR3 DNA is TGTGCCAGCAGTTTCACGATAACAGATACGCAGTATTTT. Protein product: CASSFTITDTQYF.

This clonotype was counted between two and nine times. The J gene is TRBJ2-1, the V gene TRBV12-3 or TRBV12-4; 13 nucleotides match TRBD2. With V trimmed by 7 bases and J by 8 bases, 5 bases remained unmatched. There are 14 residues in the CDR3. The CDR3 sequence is CASKLAGGLYEQFF. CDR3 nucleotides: TGTGCCAGCAAACTAGCGGGGGGGCTATATGAGCAGTTCTTC.

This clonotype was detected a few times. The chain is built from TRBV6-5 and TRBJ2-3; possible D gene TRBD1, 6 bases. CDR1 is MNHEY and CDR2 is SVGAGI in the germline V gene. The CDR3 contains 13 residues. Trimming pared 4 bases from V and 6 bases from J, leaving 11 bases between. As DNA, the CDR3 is TGTGCCAGCAGTTCGGGACATCTTGATACGCAGTATTTT. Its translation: CASSSGHLDTQYF.

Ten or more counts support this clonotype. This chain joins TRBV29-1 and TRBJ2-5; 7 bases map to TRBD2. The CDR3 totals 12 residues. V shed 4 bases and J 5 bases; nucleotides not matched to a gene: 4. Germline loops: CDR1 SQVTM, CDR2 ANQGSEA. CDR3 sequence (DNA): TGCAGCGTTGGAGCGGGAACGGAGACCCAGTACTTC. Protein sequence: CSVGAGTETQYF.

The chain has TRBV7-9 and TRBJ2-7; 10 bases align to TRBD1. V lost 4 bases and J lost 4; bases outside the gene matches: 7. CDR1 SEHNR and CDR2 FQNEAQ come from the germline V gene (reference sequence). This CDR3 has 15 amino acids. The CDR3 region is CASSSGTGVGYEQYF. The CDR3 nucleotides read TGTGCCAGCAGCTCCGGGACAGGGGTGGGGTACGAGCAGTACTTC.